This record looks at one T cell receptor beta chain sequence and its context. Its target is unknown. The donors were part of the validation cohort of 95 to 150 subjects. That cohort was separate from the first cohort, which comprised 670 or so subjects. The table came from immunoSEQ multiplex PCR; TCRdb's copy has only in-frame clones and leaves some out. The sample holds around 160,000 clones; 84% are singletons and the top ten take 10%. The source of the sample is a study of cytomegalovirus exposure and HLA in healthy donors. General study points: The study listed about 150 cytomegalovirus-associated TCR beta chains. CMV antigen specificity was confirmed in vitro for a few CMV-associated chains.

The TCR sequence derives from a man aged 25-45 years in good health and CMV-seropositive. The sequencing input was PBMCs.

The CDR3 loop reads CASSFLVTGGADYGYTF. The CDR3 DNA reads as TGTGCCAGCAGCTTTCTAGTGACAGGGGGCGCGGACTATGGCTACACCTTC. The chain employs TRBV7-2 and TRBJ1-2; TRBD1 aligns across 10 bases. Trimming took 3 bases from V and 3 from J; bases not matched to a gene: 10. The CDR3 spans 17 residues. Germline V lookup: CDR1 SGHTA, CDR2 FQGNSA.